This is a list of T cell receptor beta chains from one sample in a study of blood T cell repertoires in COVID-19. Generated by immunoSEQ multiplex PCR, the TCRdb table keeps only in-frame clones and is missing some. Among hundreds of thousands of clones, around four fifths were seen once, and the ten largest hold around 5%. The source material was peripheral blood. The receptors were sampled from a woman in her 70s with acute or convalescent COVID-19. The CDR3 runs from the conserved cysteine through the conserved F or W. D genes are given only for firm matches. Clone size is stated in some rows and not others, as once, few, many or a class when expanded.

TRBD2,TRBJ2-3,.,TRBV7-2,TGTGCCAGCAGCTTAGGGCTAGCGGGGGCTGATACGCAGTATTTT,CASSLGLAGADTQYF
.,TRBJ1-2,.,TRBV11-2,TGTGCCAGCAGCTTAGGACCGGACAGAAACTATGGCTACACCTTC,CASSLGPDRNYGYTF
.,TRBJ1-2,.,TRBV6-5,TGTGCCAGCAGTTACTCGGGGGGTCTTGGCTACACCTTC,CASSYSGGLGYTF
TRBD1,TRBJ1-6,.,TRBV18,TGTGCCAGCTCACCAAAAGGGGGCTCGAATTCACCCCTCCACTTT,CASSPKGGSNSPLHF
TRBD1,TRBJ1-2,.,TRBV19,TGTGCCAGTAGTAGAGGACAGGTTACGAGCTATGGCTACACCTTC,CASSRGQVTSYGYTF
TRBD1,TRBJ2-2,once,TRBV5-7,TGTGCCAGCAGCTTCGGGACAGGGCACACCGGGGAGCTGTTTTTT,CASSFGTGHTGELFF
.,TRBJ1-1,.,TRBV18,TGTGCCAGCTCGACGCGGGAGAACACTGAAGCTTTCTTT,CASSTRENTEAFF
.,TRBJ2-5,.,TRBV12-3/TRBV12-4,TGTGCCAGCAGTTTACGTCGGGAGACCCAGTACTTC,CASSLRRETQYF
.,TRBJ1-2,.,TRBV7-8,TGTGCCAGCAGCCGGACAGTCAACTATGGCTACACCTTC,CASSRTVNYGYTF
TRBD1,TRBJ2-7,few,TRBV7-8,TGTGCCAGCAGCTTAGTAGGACAGGGAATCACCGAGCAGTACTTC,CASSLVGQGITEQYF
.,TRBJ2-2,.,TRBV4-3,TGCGCCAGCAGCCAAGAGGAGGGGCTCGACACCGGGGAGCTGTTTTTT,CASSQEEGLDTGELFF
TRBD1,TRBJ1-1,.,TRBV2,TGTGCCAGCAGTGAGGGGACAGGGGGCGGCGGGTACACTGAAGCTTTCTTT,CASSEGTGGGGYTEAFF
TRBD1,TRBJ1-1,.,TRBV2,TGTGCCAGCAGTTCGGACAGGGGGCGAACCTCCACTGAAGCTTTCTTT,CASSSDRGRTSTEAFF
TRBD1,TRBJ1-2,.,TRBV7-9,TGTGCCAGCAGCCGTACAGGGGGCATTGGCTACACCTTC,CASSRTGGIGYTF
TRBD1,TRBJ1-3,once,TRBV5-1,TGCGCCAGCAGCCCTACGACAGGGACTGGAAACACCATATATTTT,CASSPTTGTGNTIYF
.,TRBJ1-4,.,TRBV6-1,TGTGCCAGCAGTGACCGGGTGGGGAGGAAAAAACTGTTTTTT,CASSDRVGRKKLFF
TRBD2,TRBJ2-7,.,TRBV7-2,TGTGCCAGCAGCCCCGGGACTAGTACCTCCTACGAGCAGTACTTC,CASSPGTSTSYEQYF
TRBD2,TRBJ2-3,.,TRBV20-1,TGCAGTGCTAGTACCATAGCGGGGGTTAGCACAGATACGCAGTATTTT,CSASTIAGVSTDTQYF
TRBD1,TRBJ2-7,.,TRBV5-4,TGTGCCAGCAGCTTGGGGACAGGAATCTCCTACGAGCAGTACTTC,CASSLGTGISYEQYF
.,TRBJ1-3,.,TRBV19,TGTGCCAGTAGTATAAACGGCGACACTGGAAACACCATATATTTT,CASSINGDTGNTIYF
.,TRBJ1-2,.,TRBV4-2,TGTGCCAGCAGCCAAGAGGGACTAGTAGGCTATGGCTACACCTTC,CASSQEGLVGYGYTF
.,TRBJ2-7,.,TRBV28,TGTGCCAGCAGTTGGGGGGAACGGTACGAGCAGTACTTC,CASSWGERYEQYF
.,TRBJ1-3,.,TRBV28,TGTGCCAGCCTTGGAGGGGTTGGAAACACCATATATTTT,CASLGGVGNTIYF
TRBD2,TRBJ2-1,.,TRBV28,TGTGCCAGCAGATTGGGACTAGCCATTACCTACAATGAGCAGTTCTTC,CASRLGLAITYNEQFF
TRBD1,TRBJ1-6,.,TRBV6-1,TGTGCCAGCAGTGAGGGGGACAGGGGTCGGACCCTCCACTTT,CASSEGDRGRTLHF
.,TRBJ2-1,.,TRBV29-1,TGCAGCGCCATGTTGTCGGGTCGTGGCCTCACCTACAATGAGCAGTTCTTC,CSAMLSGRGLTYNEQFF
TRBD1,TRBJ1-5,.,TRBV7-2,TGTGCCAGCAGCTTAGAATGGACAGGTAATCAGCCCCAGCATTTT,CASSLEWTGNQPQHF
.,TRBJ2-2,.,TRBV19,TGTGCCACCAAAGCCCCCGGTTTGGACACCGGGGAGCTGTTTTTT,CATKAPGLDTGELFF
.,TRBJ1-5,.,TRBV19,TGTGCCAGTAGTCCGGACAGTAGCAATCAGCCCCAGCATTTT,CASSPDSSNQPQHF
TRBD1,TRBJ1-4,.,TRBV28,TGTGCCAGCAGTTTAGAACAGGGGTTTAATGAAAAACTGTTTTTT,CASSLEQGFNEKLFF
.,TRBJ2-7,.,TRBV2,TGTGCCAGCAGTTCTGCCTACGAGCAGTACTTC,CASSSAYEQYF
.,TRBJ1-2,once,TRBV6-2/TRBV6-3,TGTGCCAGCAGTTACGATTTGAGCTATGGCTACACCTTC,CASSYDLSYGYTF
.,TRBJ1-1,.,TRBV29-1,TGCAGCGTCACTCAGGCCCAGAGACACACTGAAGCTTTCTTT,CSVTQAQRHTEAFF
TRBD2,TRBJ2-1,once,TRBV9,TGTGCCAGCAGCGTATCCCACAGCGGGGGAAGTCATGAGCAGTTCTTC,CASSVSHSGGSHEQFF
.,TRBJ2-2,.,TRBV6-4,TGTGCCAGCAGTGAGGGACAGAACACCGGGGAGCTGTTTTTT,CASSEGQNTGELFF
TRBD1,TRBJ1-1,.,TRBV18,TGTGCCAGCTCACTGGACAGGGGGCGCAGAGCTTTCTTT,CASSLDRGRRAFF
TRBD2,TRBJ2-5,.,TRBV5-4,TGTGCCAGCAGCCCTAGCGGGGCGTACGAGACCCAGTACTTC,CASSPSGAYETQYF
.,TRBJ1-2,.,TRBV7-2,TGTGCCAGCAGCCCCCCGGGGGGAGTTGGCTATGGCTACACCTTC,CASSPPGGVGYGYTF
.,TRBJ2-2,.,TRBV5-4,TGTGCCAGCAGCTTGGAACACAACACCGGGGAGCTGTTTTTT,CASSLEHNTGELFF
.,TRBJ1-4,.,TRBV19,TGTGCCAGTAGTATCGTCCAGGGGAGAACTAATGAAAAACTGTTTTTT,CASSIVQGRTNEKLFF
.,TRBJ2-5,few,TRBV4-2,TGTGCCAGCAGCCAAGTCTTTTCGGAGACCCAGTACTTC,CASSQVFSETQYF
TRBD2,TRBJ2-5,.,TRBV5-1,TGCGCCAGCAGCTTGACGCGGGGGGGCCCCGAGACCCAGTACTTC,CASSLTRGGPETQYF
.,TRBJ1-1,.,TRBV5-6,TGTGCCAGCAGCTTGGGAGCAACTGAAGCTTTCTTT,CASSLGATEAFF
TRBD2,TRBJ2-3,.,TRBV15,TGTGCCACCAGCAGAGGACTAGCGGGACGCACAGATACGCAGTATTTT,CATSRGLAGRTDTQYF
TRBD1,TRBJ2-1,few,TRBV11-3,TGTGCCAGCAGCTCCCGGGACAGGGCCTTTGAGCAGTTCTTC,CASSSRDRAFEQFF